This T cell receptor (beta chain) was captured in a study of CD8 T cells in Susac syndrome. From germline, CDR1 is LGHNA and CDR2 YSLEER. This CDR3 region has 14 residues. The V end was cut by 2 bases, the J end by 4 bases, with 9 bases between. The T cells that were sequenced for TCR beta were CD8+ and CD4+ cells from blood. A quantity of about 0.45 to 1 ug RNA underwent reverse transcription using random hexamers. TCRdb re-analysed the immunoSEQ multiplex PCR reads in MiXCR, keeping a single row per CDR3 protein. This table holds about 200,000 distinct CDR3 sequences, about 93% found once. Specimen: CD4+ T cells from PBMCs. The chain has TRBV4-3 and TRBJ1-5; the D gene is possibly TRBD1 (6 bases). This clonotype was obtained from a human donor in good health. The CDR3 coding sequence is TGCGCCAGCAGCCAAACACAGGGAAATCAGCCCCAGCATTTT. Translated, it gives CASSQTQGNQPQHF.